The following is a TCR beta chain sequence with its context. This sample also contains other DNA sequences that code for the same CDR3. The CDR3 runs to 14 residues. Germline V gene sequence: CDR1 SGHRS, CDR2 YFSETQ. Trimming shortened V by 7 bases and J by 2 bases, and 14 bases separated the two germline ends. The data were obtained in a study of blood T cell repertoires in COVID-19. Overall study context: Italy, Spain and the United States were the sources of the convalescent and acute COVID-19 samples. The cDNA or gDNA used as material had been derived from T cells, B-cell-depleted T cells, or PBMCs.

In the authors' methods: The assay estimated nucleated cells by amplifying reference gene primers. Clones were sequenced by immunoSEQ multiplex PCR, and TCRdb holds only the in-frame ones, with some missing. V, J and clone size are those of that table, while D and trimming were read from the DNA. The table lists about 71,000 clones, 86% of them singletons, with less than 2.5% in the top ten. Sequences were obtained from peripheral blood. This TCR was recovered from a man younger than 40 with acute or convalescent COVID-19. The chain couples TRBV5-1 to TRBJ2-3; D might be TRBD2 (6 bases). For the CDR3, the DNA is TGCGCCAGCTCCCGGGACTCAAACACAGATACGCAGTATTTT. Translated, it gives CASSRDSNTDTQYF.